The T cell receptor beta chain under discussion was sequenced for a study of OX40 agonist ivuxolimab in advanced cancers. Across the whole study: Those enrolled were roughly 80% male, with a mean age of roughly 62 years and ages from 23 to 79. Three patients got partial responses; one had hepatocellular carcinoma and two had cutaneous melanoma.

Losses at the gene ends were 1 base for V and 7 bases for J; bases not matched to a gene: 8. Per germline, CDR1 MGHRA and CDR2 YSYEKL. This CDR3 region has 15 residues. Using immunoSEQ multiplex PCR, the repertoire was profiled, and TCRdb retains in-frame clones only, with some absent. The sample contains more than 20,000 clones, about 80% of which appear only once. As to this clone: Its antigen is unknown.

Notes on the study in general: Expanded clones belonging to CD8+ T cells outnumbered, on average, those of CD4+. Clonal expansion by week 6 occurred in CD4+ and CD8+ blood T cells (at 0.1 to 3.0 mg/kg).

Sample: CD4+ or CD8+ T cells sorted from blood, taken in a trial of the OX40 agonist ivuxolimab. This clonotype was sampled from an adult with an advanced solid tumor such as melanoma, head and neck, liver or kidney cancer. The rearrangement joins TRBV4-1 to TRBJ2-7; 9 bases map to TRBD2. CDR3 bases: TGCGCCAGCAGCCAAGTTTTCACTAGCGGGTGGGAGCAGTACTTC. Translation gives CASSQVFTSGWEQYF.